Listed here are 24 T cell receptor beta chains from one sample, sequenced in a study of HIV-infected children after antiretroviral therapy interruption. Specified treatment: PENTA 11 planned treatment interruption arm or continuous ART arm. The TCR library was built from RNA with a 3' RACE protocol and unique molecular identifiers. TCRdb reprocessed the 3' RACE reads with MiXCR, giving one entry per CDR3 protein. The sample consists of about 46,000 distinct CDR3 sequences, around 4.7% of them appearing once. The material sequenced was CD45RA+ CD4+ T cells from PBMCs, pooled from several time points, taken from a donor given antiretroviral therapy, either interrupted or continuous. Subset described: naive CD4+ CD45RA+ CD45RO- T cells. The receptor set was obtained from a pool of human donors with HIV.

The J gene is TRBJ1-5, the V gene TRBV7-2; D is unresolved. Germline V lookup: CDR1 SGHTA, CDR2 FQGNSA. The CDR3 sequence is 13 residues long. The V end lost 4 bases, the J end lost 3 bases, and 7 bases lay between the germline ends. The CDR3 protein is CASSYFTNQPQHF. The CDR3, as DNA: TGTGCCAGCAGCTACTTTACCAATCAGCCCCAGCATTTT.

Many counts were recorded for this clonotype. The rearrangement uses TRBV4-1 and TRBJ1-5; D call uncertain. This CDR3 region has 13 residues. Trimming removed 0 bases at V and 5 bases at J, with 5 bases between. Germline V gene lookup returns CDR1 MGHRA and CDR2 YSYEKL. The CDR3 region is CASSQDLDQPQHF. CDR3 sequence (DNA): TGCGCCAGCAGCCAAGATCTCGATCAGCCCCAGCATTTT.

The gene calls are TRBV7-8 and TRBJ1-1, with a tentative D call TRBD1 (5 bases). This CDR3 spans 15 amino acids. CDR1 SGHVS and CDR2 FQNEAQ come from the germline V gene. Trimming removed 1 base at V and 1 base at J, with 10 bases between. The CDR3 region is CASSLGSGQNTEAFF. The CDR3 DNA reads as TGTGCCAGCAGCTTAGGGTCGGGGCAGAACACTGAAGCTTTCTTT.

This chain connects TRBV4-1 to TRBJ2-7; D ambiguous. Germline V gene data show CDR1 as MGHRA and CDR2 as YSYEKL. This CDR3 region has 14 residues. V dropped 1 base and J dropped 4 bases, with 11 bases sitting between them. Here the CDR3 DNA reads TGCGCCAGCAGCCAAGCCGGCAGCATATACGAGCAGTACTTC. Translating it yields CASSQAGSIYEQYF.

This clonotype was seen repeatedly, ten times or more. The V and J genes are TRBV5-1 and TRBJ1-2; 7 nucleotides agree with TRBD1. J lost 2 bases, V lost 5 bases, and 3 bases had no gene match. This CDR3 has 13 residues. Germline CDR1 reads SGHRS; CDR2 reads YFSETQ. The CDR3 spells CASRGDRNYGYTF. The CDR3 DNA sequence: TGCGCCAGCAGGGGGGACAGAAACTATGGCTACACCTTC.

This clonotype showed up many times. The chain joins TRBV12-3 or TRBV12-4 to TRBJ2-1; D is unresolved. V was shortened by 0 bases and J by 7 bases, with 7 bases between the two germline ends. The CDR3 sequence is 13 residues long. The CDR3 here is CASSLASLNEQFF. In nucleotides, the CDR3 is TGTGCCAGCAGTTTAGCGTCTCTAAATGAGCAGTTCTTC.

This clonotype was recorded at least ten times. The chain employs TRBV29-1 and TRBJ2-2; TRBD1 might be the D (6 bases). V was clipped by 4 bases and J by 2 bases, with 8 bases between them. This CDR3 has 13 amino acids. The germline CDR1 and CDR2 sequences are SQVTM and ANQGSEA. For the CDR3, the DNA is TGCAGCGTTGGACAGGATAACACCGGGGAGCTGTTTTTT. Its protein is CSVGQDNTGELFF.

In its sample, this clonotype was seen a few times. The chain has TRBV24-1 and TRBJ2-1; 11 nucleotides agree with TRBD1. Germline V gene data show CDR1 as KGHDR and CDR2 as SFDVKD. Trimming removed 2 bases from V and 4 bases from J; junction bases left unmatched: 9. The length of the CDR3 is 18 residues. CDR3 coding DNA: TGTGCCACCAGTGATTCGCGGCCCGGGACAGGGGGATACAATGAGCAGTTCTTC. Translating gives CATSDSRPGTGGYNEQFF.

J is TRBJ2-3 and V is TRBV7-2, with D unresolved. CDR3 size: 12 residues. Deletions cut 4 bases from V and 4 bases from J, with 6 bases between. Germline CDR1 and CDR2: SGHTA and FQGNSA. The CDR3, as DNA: TGTGCCAGCAGCTATCTGTCAGATACGCAGTATTTT. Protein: CASSYLSDTQYF.

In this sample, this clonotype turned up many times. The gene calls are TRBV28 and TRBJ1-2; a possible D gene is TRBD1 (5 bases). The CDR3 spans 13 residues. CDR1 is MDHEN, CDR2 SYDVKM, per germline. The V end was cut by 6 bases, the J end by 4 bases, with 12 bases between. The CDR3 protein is CASRQGGGYGYTF. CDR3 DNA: TGTGCCAGCAGGCAGGGAGGCGGCTATGGCTACACCTTC.

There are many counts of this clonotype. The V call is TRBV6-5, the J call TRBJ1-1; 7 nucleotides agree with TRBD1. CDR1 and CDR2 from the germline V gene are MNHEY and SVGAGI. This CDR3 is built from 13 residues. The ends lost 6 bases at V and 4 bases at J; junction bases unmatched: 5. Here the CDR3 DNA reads TGTGCCAGCAGAAGGGGGCTGGTCACTGAAGCTTTCTTT. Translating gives CASRRGLVTEAFF.

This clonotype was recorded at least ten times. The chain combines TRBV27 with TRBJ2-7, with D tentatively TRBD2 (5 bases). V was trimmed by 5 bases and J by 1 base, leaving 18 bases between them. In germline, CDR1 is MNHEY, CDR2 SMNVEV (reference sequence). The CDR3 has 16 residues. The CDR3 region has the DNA TGTGCCAGCAGTATCTCCCCGGGGATCCAGTCCTACGAGCAGTACTTC. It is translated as CASSISPGIQSYEQYF.

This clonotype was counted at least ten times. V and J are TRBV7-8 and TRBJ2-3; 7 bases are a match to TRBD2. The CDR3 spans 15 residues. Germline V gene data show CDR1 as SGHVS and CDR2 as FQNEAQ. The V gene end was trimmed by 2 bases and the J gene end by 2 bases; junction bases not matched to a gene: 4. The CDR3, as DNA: TGTGCCAGCAGCTTACAGCGGGGAGCCACAGATACGCAGTATTTT. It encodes CASSLQRGATDTQYF.

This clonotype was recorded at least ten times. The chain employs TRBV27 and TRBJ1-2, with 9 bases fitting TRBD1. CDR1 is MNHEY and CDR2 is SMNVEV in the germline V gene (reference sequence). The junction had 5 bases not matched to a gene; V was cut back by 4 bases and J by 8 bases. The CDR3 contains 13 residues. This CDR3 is CASSSGQGRGYTF. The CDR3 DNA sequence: TGTGCCAGCAGTTCCGGACAGGGGAGAGGCTACACCTTC.

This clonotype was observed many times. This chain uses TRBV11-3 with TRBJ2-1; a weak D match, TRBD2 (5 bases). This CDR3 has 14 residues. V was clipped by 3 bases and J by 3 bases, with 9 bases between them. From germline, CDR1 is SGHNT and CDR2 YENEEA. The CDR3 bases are TGTGCCAGCAGCTTGTCACTAGTCTACAATGAGCAGTTCTTC. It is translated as CASSLSLVYNEQFF.

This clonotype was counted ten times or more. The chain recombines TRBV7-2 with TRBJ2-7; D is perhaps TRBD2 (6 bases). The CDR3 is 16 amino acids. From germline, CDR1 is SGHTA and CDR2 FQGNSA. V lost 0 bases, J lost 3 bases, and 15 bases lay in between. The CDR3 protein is CASSLALTWGDYEQYF. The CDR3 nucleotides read TGTGCCAGCAGCTTAGCTCTAACCTGGGGGGACTACGAGCAGTACTTC.

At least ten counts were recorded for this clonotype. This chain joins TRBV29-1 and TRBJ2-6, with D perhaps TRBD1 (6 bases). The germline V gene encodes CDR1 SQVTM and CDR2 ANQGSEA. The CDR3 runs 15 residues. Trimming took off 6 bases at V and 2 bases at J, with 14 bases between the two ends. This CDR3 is CSVRGLGTGANVLTF. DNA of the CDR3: TGCAGCGTCAGGGGCCTAGGTACTGGGGCCAACGTCCTGACTTTC.

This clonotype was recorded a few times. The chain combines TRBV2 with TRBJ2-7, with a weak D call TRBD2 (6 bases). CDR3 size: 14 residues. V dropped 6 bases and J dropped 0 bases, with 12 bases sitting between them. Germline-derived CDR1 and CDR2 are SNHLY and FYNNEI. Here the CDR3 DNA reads TGTGCCAGCAGCGCGGGACGGAGCTCCTACGAGCAGTACTTC. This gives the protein CASSAGRSSYEQYF.

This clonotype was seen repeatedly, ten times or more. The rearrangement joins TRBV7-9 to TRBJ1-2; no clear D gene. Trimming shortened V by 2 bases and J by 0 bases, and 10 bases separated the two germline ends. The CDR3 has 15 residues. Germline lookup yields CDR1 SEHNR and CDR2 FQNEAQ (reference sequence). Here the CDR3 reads CASSLTEESNYGYTF. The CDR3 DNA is TGTGCCAGCAGCTTAACAGAAGAGTCTAACTATGGCTACACCTTC. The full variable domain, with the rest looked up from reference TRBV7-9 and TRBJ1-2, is DTGVSQNPRHKITKRGQNVTFRCDPISEHNRLYWYRQTLGQGPEFLTYFQNEAQLEKSRLLSDRFSAERPKGSFSTLEIQRTEQGDSAMYLCASSLTEESNYGYTFGSGTRLTVV.

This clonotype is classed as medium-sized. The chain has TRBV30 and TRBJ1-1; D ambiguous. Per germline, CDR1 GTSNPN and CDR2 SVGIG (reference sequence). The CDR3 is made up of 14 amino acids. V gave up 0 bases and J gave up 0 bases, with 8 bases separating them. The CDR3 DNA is TGTGCCTGGAGTGTAACGGGCATGAACACTGAAGCTTTCTTT. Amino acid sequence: CAWSVTGMNTEAFF.

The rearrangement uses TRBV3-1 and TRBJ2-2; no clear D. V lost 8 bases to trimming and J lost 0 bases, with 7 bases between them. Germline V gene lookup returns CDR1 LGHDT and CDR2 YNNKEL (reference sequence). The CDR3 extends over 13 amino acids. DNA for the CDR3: TGTGCCAGCCGTCCCGCGAACACCGGGGAGCTGTTTTTT. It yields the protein CASRPANTGELFF.

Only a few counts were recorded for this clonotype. The CDR3 is CASSLGRDRLNTEAFF. In nucleotides, the CDR3 is TGCGCCAGCAGCTTGGGCCGGGACAGGCTCAACACTGAAGCTTTCTTT. This chain uses TRBV5-1 with TRBJ1-1; 8 bases fit TRBD1. The V segment lost 0 bases and the J segment 2 bases; nucleotides outside the gene matches: 6. The CDR3 has 16 residues. The V gene's germline CDR1 is SGHRS and CDR2 YFSETQ.

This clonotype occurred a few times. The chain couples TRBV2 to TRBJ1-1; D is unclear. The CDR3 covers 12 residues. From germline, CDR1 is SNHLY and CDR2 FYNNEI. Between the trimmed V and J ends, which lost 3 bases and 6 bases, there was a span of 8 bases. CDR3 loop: CASSEDLAEAFF. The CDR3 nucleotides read TGTGCCAGCAGTGAGGATTTAGCTGAAGCTTTCTTT. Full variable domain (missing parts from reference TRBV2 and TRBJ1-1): EPEVTQTPSHQVTQMGQEVILRCVPISNHLYFYWYRQILGQKVEFLVSFYNNEISEKSEIFDDQFSVERPDGSNFTLKIRSTKLEDSAMYFCASSEDLAEAFFGQGTRLTVV.

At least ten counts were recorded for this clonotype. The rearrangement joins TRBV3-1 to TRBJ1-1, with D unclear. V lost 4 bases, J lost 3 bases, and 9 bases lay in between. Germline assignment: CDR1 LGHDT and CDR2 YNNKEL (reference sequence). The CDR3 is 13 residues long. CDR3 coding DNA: TGTGCCAGCAGCCCTCGGGAGGACACTGAAGCTTTCTTT. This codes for CASSPREDTEAFF.